What follows are 15 T cell receptor beta chains derived from one specimen sequenced in a study of molecular identifiers for immune sequencing clone quantification. TCRdb independently ran MiXCR on the PCR reads; one entry per CDR3 protein. The sample has approximately 500,000 distinct CDR3 sequences; 25% are singletons. Material for sequencing was naive CD8+ T cells from blood, with Jurkat cell RNA spiked in. Subset denoted: FACS-sorted CD8+CD4-CCR7+CD45RA+ naive T cells. The origin of the receptors is a human donor in good health. Some libraries in this study had Jurkat cell RNA spiked in.

In the case of this clonotype: A single base separates this from a much larger clone, so it may be a read error. This chain connects TRBV12-3 or TRBV12-4 to TRBJ2-3; 8 positions agree with TRBD2. This CDR3 is built from 16 residues. The DNA for the CDR3 is TGTGCCAGCAGTTTAGGTTTGAGCGGGAGCACAGATACGCGGTATTTT. This translates into CASSLGLSGSTDTRYF.

This clonotype has just a few counts. This chain joins TRBV5-1 and TRBJ2-1, with D hard to call. Germline values: CDR1 SGHRS, CDR2 YFSETQ. The V end was cut by 4 bases, the J end by 8 bases, with 22 bases between. The length of the CDR3 is 16 residues. The CDR3 is CASSLTSSGFEDEQFF. The DNA for the CDR3 is TGCGCCAGCAGCCTAACGTCCTCGGGTTTCGAAGATGAGCAGTTCTTC.

The sample holds a few counts of this clonotype. The V call is TRBV2, the J call TRBJ1-5; D is possibly TRBD1 (6 bases). Germline V gene lookup returns CDR1 SNHLY and CDR2 FYNNEI. The CDR3 runs 19 residues. The V end lost 3 bases, the J end lost 3 bases, and 24 bases lay between the germline ends. The CDR3 nucleotides read TGTGCCAGCAGTGATACGATTTACCCCGGGACAAAGAACAATCAGCCCCAGCATTTT. Translated: CASSDTIYPGTKNNQPQHF.

V gene TRBV19 combines with J gene TRBJ2-7; D gene uncertain. Germline CDR1 LNHDA, CDR2 SQIVND (reference sequence). V was shortened by 3 bases and J by 7 bases, with 13 bases between the two germline ends. This CDR3 has 13 residues. The CDR3 reads CASSMTFDGEQYF. The CDR3 DNA sequence: TGTGCCAGTAGTATGACGTTCGACGGGGAGCAGTACTTC.

There are many counts of this clonotype. The junction departs from germline at one end; a sequencing error may be responsible. The chain is built from TRBV7-7 and TRBJ2-2; maybe TRBD1 (6 bases). The CDR3 runs 18 residues. Germline assignment: CDR1 SSHAT and CDR2 FNYEAQ (reference sequence). The CDR3 spells CASSLVPGNRANTGELFF. The DNA for the CDR3 is TGTGCTAGCAGCTTAGTTCCCGGTAACAGGGCCAACACCGGGGAGCTGTTTTTT. Variable domain in full (rest from reference TRBV7-7 and TRBJ2-2): GAGVSQSPRYKVTKRGQDVTLRCDPISSHATLYWYQQALGQGPEFLTYFNYEAQPDKSGLPSDRFSAERPEGSISTLTIQRTEQRDSAMYRCASSLVPGNRANTGELFFGEGSRLTVL.

Concerning this clonotype: This may be a read error, as it is one base from a much larger clone. This chain uses TRBV5-7 with TRBJ1-5; no clear D. TRBV5-7 is an ORF for which the function is uncertain. V was cut by 0 bases and J by 0 bases, with 31 bases left in between. The CDR3 is 23 amino acids. CDR3 sequence: CASSLAPTSKLDGVGNSNQPQHF. In nucleotides, the CDR3 is TGTGCCAGCAGCTTGGCCCCGACTAGTAAACTAGATGGAGTGGGGAATAGCAATCAGCCCCAGCATTTT.

This clonotype was counted many times. The V gene is TRBV12-3 or TRBV12-4, the J gene TRBJ2-1; perhaps TRBD1 as D (6 bases). The CDR3 extends over 15 amino acids. Trimming pared 5 bases from V and 6 bases from J, leaving 17 bases between. The CDR3 sequence: CASSTGKGWFNEQFF. In DNA form, the CDR3 reads TGTGCCAGCAGTACAGGGAAGGGTTGGTTCAATGAGCAGTTCTTC.

As to this clonotype: An end of the junction does not agree with germline; a read error may underlie this. V usage is TRBV24-1 and J usage is TRBJ2-2; tentative D call: TRBD1 (6 bases). In germline, CDR1 is KGHDR, CDR2 SFDVKD. This CDR3 contains 14 residues. The CDR3 loop is CATAGQSQTGEPFF. The CDR3, as DNA: TGTGCCACCGCCGGACAGAGTCAAACCGGGGAGCCGTTTTTT.

This chain joins TRBV29-1 and TRBJ2-4; tentative D call: TRBD2 (6 bases). Germline V gene data show CDR1 as SQVTM and CDR2 as ANQGSEA. This CDR3 spans 15 amino acids. Trimming cost V 4 bases and J 9 bases, with 22 bases left between them. The CDR3 loop reads CSVAGGPLAMIIQYF. The CDR3 DNA reads TGCAGCGTTGCTGGAGGGCCGCTAGCCATGATCATTCAGTACTTC.

Regarding this clonotype: This may be a read error: a much more frequent sequence differs by one nucleotide. The rearrangement joins TRBV30 to TRBJ1-4; no firm D call. The ends were cut back, 1 base at V and 5 bases at J, with 14 bases in the middle. Germline values: CDR1 GTSNPN, CDR2 SVGIG (reference sequence). This CDR3 region has 15 residues. The CDR3 here is CAWSALKTRNEKLFF. In DNA form, the CDR3 reads TGTGCCTGGAGTGCCTTGAAGACCAGGAATGAAAAACTGTTTTTT.

The gene calls are TRBV7-9 and TRBJ2-3; D uncertain. The CDR3 runs 13 residues. The V end was cut by 0 bases, the J end by 5 bases, with 6 bases between. Germline CDR1 reads SEHNR; CDR2 reads FQNEAQ (reference sequence). The CDR3 loop reads CASSLALGDTQYF. CDR3 DNA: TGTGCCAGCAGCTTAGCCCTGGGAGATACGCAGTATTTT. Combining the CDR3 with reference TRBV7-9 and TRBJ2-3 gives the whole variable domain DTGVSQNPRHKITKRGQNVTFRCDPISEHNRLYWYRQTLGQGPEFLTYFQNEAQLEKSRLLSDRFSAERPKGSFSTLEIQRTEQGDSAMYLCASSLALGDTQYFGPGTRLTVL.

The rearrangement joins TRBV9 to TRBJ2-5; TRBD2 is a possible D gene (6 bases). CDR1 SGDLS and CDR2 YYNGEE come from the germline V gene. The V gene lost 3 bases and the J gene lost 2 bases, with 14 bases spanning the gap. CDR3 size: 15 residues. DNA for the CDR3: TGTGCCAGCAGCGCCGACGGACTAAATCAAGAGACCCAGTACTTC. It codes for CASSADGLNQETQYF.

This rearrangement joins TRBV7-6 to TRBJ2-3; 8 bases agree with TRBD2. The CDR3 is made up of 17 amino acids. Germline CDR1 reads SGHVS; CDR2 reads FNYEAQ. The V gene end was trimmed by 3 bases and the J gene end by 4 bases; junction bases not matched to a gene: 12. This CDR3 is CASSFLRGGALADTQYF. CDR3 nucleotides: TGTGCCAGCAGCTTCCTCCGGGGGGGGGCGTTAGCAGATACGCAGTATTTT.

This clonotype was picked up many times. The V gene is TRBV9, the J gene TRBJ1-5; D gene uncertain. The germline V and J ends were trimmed by 0 bases and 2 bases, with 6 bases remaining between them. The CDR3 covers 14 residues. CDR1 and CDR2 from the germline V gene are SGDLS and YYNGEE. DNA for the CDR3: TGTGCCAGCAGCGTAGACGGAGGCAATCAGCCCCAGCATTTT. Translation gives CASSVDGGNQPQHF.

This clonotype was counted a few times. The chain carries TRBV4-3 and TRBJ2-7; D might be TRBD2 (7 bases). Germline assignment: CDR1 LGHNA and CDR2 YSLEER. V was shortened by 4 bases and J by 2 bases, with 18 bases between the two germline ends. The CDR3 is 16 amino acids. CDR3 sequence (DNA): TGCGCCAGCAGCCCCGTCGGCCGGGGGGCACCCTACGAGCAGTACTTC. Translating it yields CASSPVGRGAPYEQYF.